Many counts were recorded for the clone carrying this TCR beta chain. No antigen is known for it. This CDR3 has 15 residues. Germline loops: CDR1 WNHNN, CDR2 SYGVQD (reference sequence). Trimming took 2 bases from V and 0 from J, leaving 11 bases between them. The data derive from a study of early T cells in non-severe SARS-CoV-2 infection. Study-wide background: Unsorted whole-blood RNA was sequenced in bulk, leaving chains unpaired. Study results and limitations: There was a bias toward anti-spike CD8 responses in VDJdb matching, which missed private and CD4 specificities.

Unique molecular identifiers were added to individual cDNA molecules. Each CDR3 protein is one row after TCRdb ran MiXCR on the 5' RACE reads. The repertoire holds approximately 32,000 distinct CDR3 sequences, with 6.6% as singletons. The sequence was obtained from an adult who was a healthcare worker with PCR-confirmed SARS-CoV-2 infection or an uninfected control (not recorded which). The chain joins TRBV10-1 to TRBJ2-7; D not certain. Sequenced input: whole blood. The DNA for the CDR3 is TGCGCCAGCAGTGAGCCTTACTGGAGCTCCTACGAGCAGTACTTC. Its translation is CASSEPYWSSYEQYF.